Following are 23 T cell receptor beta chains from one sample sequenced in a study of cytotoxic CD8 clonotypes in ibrutinib-treated CLL. This table comes from immunoSEQ multiplex PCR, and its TCRdb copy is limited to in-frame clones, with some not included. The sample has approximately 120,000 clones; 58% are singletons. Sequencing was performed on PBMCs, taken after 24 months of ibrutinib treatment. The receptors come from a human donor with chronic lymphocytic leukemia.

The rearrangement uses TRBV18 and TRBJ2-7, with D perhaps matching TRBD1 (6 bases). The V gene lost 3 bases and the J gene lost 3 bases, with 9 bases spanning the gap. Germline V gene data show CDR1 as KGHSH and CDR2 as LQKENI. The CDR3 loop spans 13 amino acids. Here the CDR3 DNA reads TGTGCCAGCTCACCGGACAGAATCTACGAGCAGTACTTC. Protein product: CASSPDRIYEQYF.

This chain connects TRBV27 to TRBJ2-1; no reliable D call. CDR1 is MNHEY, CDR2 SMNVEV, per germline (reference sequence). The CDR3 spans 17 residues. V lost 8 bases to trimming and J lost 3 bases, with 23 bases between them. The CDR3 region has the DNA TGTGCCAGCGTTAGTGTAGGATCCGACACCTTCTACAATGAGCAGTTCTTC. It codes for CASVSVGSDTFYNEQFF.

CDR3 region: CASSSWTSGGMYEQFF. DNA for the CDR3: TGTGCCAGCAGCTCCTGGACTAGCGGGGGGATGTATGAGCAGTTCTTC. The chain joins TRBV7-2 to TRBJ2-1; 14 bases map to TRBD2. The CDR3 is 16 residues long. The V gene end was trimmed by 4 bases and the J gene end by 8 bases; junction bases not matched to a gene: 7. The germline V gene has CDR1 SGHTA and CDR2 FQGNSA.

The rearrangement joins TRBV12-2 to TRBJ2-1; the table assigns TRBD1, which was not confirmed against the DNA. TRBV12-2 is a pseudogene locus. The CDR3 extends over 17 amino acids. CDR3 region: CASRLVNMGQGNNEQFF. CDR3 DNA: TGTGCAAGTCGCTTAGTCAATATGGGACAGGGGAACAATGAGCAGTTCTTC.

This clone was found a few times. V usage is TRBV6-5 and J usage is TRBJ1-1, with TRBD1 identical over 8 bases. The CDR3 is made up of 16 amino acids. Trimming cost V 2 bases and J 0 bases; bases outside gene matches: 5. From germline, CDR1 is MNHEY and CDR2 SVGAGI. CDR3: CASSYGQGGMNTEAFF. In DNA form, the CDR3 reads TGTGCCAGCAGTTACGGACAGGGAGGGATGAACACTGAAGCTTTCTTT.

Of note for this clone: Other DNA sequences from this sample encode an identical CDR3 as well. The rearrangement links TRBV6-1 to TRBJ2-6, with D uncertain. V lost 0 bases, J lost 4 bases, and 7 bases lay in between. The CDR3 contains 15 residues. From germline, CDR1 is MNHNS and CDR2 SASEGT. The CDR3 loop is CASSEARSGANVLTF. In DNA, the CDR3 is TGTGCCAGCAGTGAAGCTAGGTCGGGGGCCAACGTCCTGACTTTC.

This clone was seen a handful of times. The chain carries TRBV9 and TRBJ2-3, with D hard to call. Germline V gene sequence: CDR1 SGDLS, CDR2 YYNGEE. V was pared by 0 bases and J by 4 bases, with 12 bases between. The CDR3 is made up of 15 amino acids. The CDR3 bases are TGTGCCAGCAGCGTAGGCAACACAGCCTCAGATACGCAGTATTTT. Encoded protein: CASSVGNTASDTQYF.

The chain carries TRBV7-8 and TRBJ2-1, with 7 bases lining up with TRBD1. There are 14 residues in the CDR3. The germline V gene encodes CDR1 SGHVS and CDR2 FQNEAQ. With 5 bases clipped from V and 6 bases from J, the junction kept 7 bases outside the gene matches. The CDR3: CASSPFNRGNEQFF. The CDR3 region has the DNA TGTGCCAGCAGCCCCTTCAACAGGGGCAATGAGCAGTTCTTC. Full variable domain (missing parts from reference TRBV7-8 and TRBJ2-1): GAGVSQSPRYKVAKRGQDVALRCDPISGHVSLFWYQQALGQGPEFLTYFQNEAQLDKSGLPSDRFFAERPEGSVSTLKIQRTQQEDSAVYLCASSPFNRGNEQFFGPGTRLTVL.

V usage is TRBV7-2 and J usage is TRBJ2-1; no definite D call. The germline gives CDR1 SGHTA, CDR2 FQGNSA. The CDR3 has 11 residues. The V end lost 5 bases, the J end lost 12 bases, and 11 bases lay between the germline ends. Here the CDR3 reads CASSQRWGQFF. CDR3 coding DNA: TGTGCCAGCAGCCAACGGTGGGGGCAGTTCTTC.

The CDR3 DNA follows: TGTGCCAGCAGGGGACAGAGAGCGGCCTCTGGAAACACCATATATTTT. Encoded protein: CASRGQRAASGNTIYF. The V and J genes are TRBV6-6 and TRBJ1-3, with 7 bases identical to TRBD1. After removal of 6 bases from V and 0 bases from J, the junction contained 8 bases not matched to a gene. Looked up from germline, CDR1 is MNHNY and CDR2 is SVGAGI (reference sequence). This CDR3 has 16 residues.

The gene calls are TRBV7-9 and TRBJ2-7; TRBD1 agrees at 9 bases. Trimming cost V 5 bases and J 0 bases; bases outside gene matches: 8. There are 16 residues in the CDR3. The germline V gene encodes CDR1 SEHNR and CDR2 FQNEAQ (reference sequence). CDR3 protein: CASSPTPGQGSYEQYF. The CDR3 DNA is TGTGCCAGCAGCCCCACCCCGGGACAGGGCTCCTACGAGCAGTACTTC.

In its sample, this clone was seen a few times. The chain links TRBV25-1 to TRBJ1-3, with 7 bases identical to TRBD1. The CDR3 has 16 amino acids. Germline assignment: CDR1 MGHDK and CDR2 SYGVNS. V shed 4 bases, J shed 2 bases, and the junction held 8 bases outside the gene matches. The CDR3 DNA follows: TGTGCCAGCAGTGCTCGGGACAGATTAACTGGAAACACCATATATTTT. Residues: CASSARDRLTGNTIYF.

The chain recombines TRBV5-1 with TRBJ1-1; tentative D call: TRBD1 (6 bases). Germline CDR1 reads SGHRS; CDR2 reads YFSETQ. The CDR3 loop spans 14 amino acids. V lost 4 bases and J lost 0, with 10 bases in between. The CDR3 here is CASSHGTMNTEAFF. The CDR3 nucleotides are TGCGCCAGCAGCCATGGGACAATGAACACTGAAGCTTTCTTT.

V is TRBV18 and J is TRBJ1-1; the D is unclear. The ends were cut back, 2 bases at V and 2 bases at J, with 12 bases in the middle. The CDR3 is 15 amino acids. CDR1 KGHSH and CDR2 LQKENI come from the germline V gene. CDR3 region: CASSPSVGVNTEAFF. DNA of the CDR3: TGTGCCAGCTCACCAAGTGTTGGGGTTAACACTGAAGCTTTCTTT.

This clone was found a few times. The J gene is TRBJ2-2, the V gene TRBV27; D unclear. Trimming stripped 7 bases from V and 1 base from J, with 10 bases between. CDR1 is MNHEY, CDR2 SMNVEV, per germline (reference sequence). The CDR3 is 14 residues long. CDR3 amino acids: CASTPLENTGELFF. The DNA for the CDR3 is TGTGCCAGCACCCCCCTTGAGAACACCGGGGAGCTGTTTTTT.

This clone was recorded many times. J is TRBJ2-4 and V is TRBV5-5, with D uncertain. The germline gives CDR1 SGHKS, CDR2 YYEKEE (reference sequence). V was cut by 2 bases and J by 7 bases, with 16 bases left in between. The CDR3 loop spans 15 amino acids. The CDR3 loop reads CASSLEPRFENIQYF. CDR3 in DNA: TGTGCCAGCAGCTTAGAGCCCCGCTTTGAGAACATTCAGTACTTC.

V is TRBV18 and J is TRBJ2-3; D is ambiguous. The CDR3 has 14 amino acids. Germline V gene data show CDR1 as KGHSH and CDR2 as LQKENI. Trimming stripped 3 bases from V and 2 bases from J, with 9 bases between. The chain's CDR3 is CASSPQVTTDTQYF. The CDR3 nucleotides read TGTGCCAGCTCACCCCAGGTAACCACAGATACGCAGTATTTT.

This clone has only a few counts. The J gene is TRBJ1-6, the V gene TRBV29-1, with 7 nucleotides matching TRBD1. The CDR3 contains 16 residues. Germline trimming cut 5 bases from V and 9 bases from J; bases unmatched to any gene: 16. Germline values: CDR1 SQVTM, CDR2 ANQGSEA. CDR3 nucleotides: TGCAGCGTTTATTGCAAAGGGGGCATCGTTAGTTCACCCCTCCACTTT. Translating it yields CSVYCKGGIVSSPLHF.

The rearrangement uses TRBV6-1 and TRBJ1-6, with 9 positions matching TRBD1. CDR1 and CDR2 from the germline V gene are MNHNS and SASEGT. The CDR3 loop spans 15 amino acids. The J segment lost 9 bases and the V segment lost 6 bases, leaving 9 bases of the junction unmatched. CDR3 in DNA: TGTGCCAGCAGCCAGTCGGACAGGGGCCGTTCACCCCTCCACTTT. This encodes CASSQSDRGRSPLHF.

The chain has TRBV7-2 and TRBJ2-6; no reliable D call. Germline V lookup: CDR1 SGHTA, CDR2 FQGNSA. Trimming cost V 4 bases and J 0 bases, with 1 base left between them. The CDR3 covers 13 residues. This chain's CDR3 is CASSSSGANVLTF. In nucleotides, the CDR3 is TGTGCCAGCAGCTCCTCTGGGGCCAACGTCCTGACTTTC. Using reference TRBV7-2 and TRBJ2-6 for the parts outside the CDR3, the full variable domain is GAGVSQSPSNKVTEKGKDVELRCDPISGHTALYWYRQSLGQGLEFLIYFQGNSAPDKSGLPSDRFSAERTGGSVSTLTIQRTQQEDSAVYLCASSSSGANVLTFGAGSRLTVL.

This sequence joins TRBV29-1 and TRBJ1-6; TRBD1 matches 8 bases. The junction had 3 bases not matched to a gene; V was cut back by 6 bases and J by 5 bases. The CDR3 is made up of 13 amino acids. In germline, CDR1 is SQVTM, CDR2 ANQGSEA. Here the CDR3 DNA reads TGCAGCGTCAGGACAGGGAATAATTCACCCCTCCACTTT. Encoded protein: CSVRTGNNSPLHF.

This sequence joins TRBV6-1 and TRBJ2-1, with 10 nucleotides matching TRBD2. The CDR3 has 15 amino acids. V lost 3 bases and J lost 4; bases outside the gene matches: 3. The germline CDR1 and CDR2 sequences are MNHNS and SASEGT. For the CDR3, the DNA is TGTGCCAGCAGTGAGGCTAGCGGGGGATACAATGAGCAGTTCTTC. Protein sequence: CASSEASGGYNEQFF.

This chain connects TRBV6-4 to TRBJ2-1; D is ambiguous. V lost 5 bases and J 7 bases, leaving 15 bases between the germline ends. Germline CDR1 and CDR2: MRHNA and SNTAGT. The CDR3 contains 14 residues. The CDR3 loop reads CASSSYNFGNEQFF. The CDR3 DNA follows: TGTGCCAGCAGTTCCTATAATTTCGGTAATGAGCAGTTCTTC.